The entry that follows covers one T cell receptor (beta chain) sequence. This sample is drawn from a study of CD8 T cells in Susac syndrome. V was trimmed by 1 base and J by 6 bases, leaving 9 bases between them. This CDR3 contains 13 residues. Germline V gene lookup returns CDR1 LGHDT and CDR2 YNNKEL (reference sequence). RNA, at about 0.5 to 1 ug, was reverse transcribed with random hexamers. In TCRdb, the immunoSEQ multiplex PCR reads were re-called with MiXCR into one record per CDR3 protein. This sample has under 200,000 distinct CDR3 sequences, with about 95% found just once. TEMRA cells underwent FACS enrichment and CD8+ and CD4+ T cells underwent negative isolation.

The sequencing input was CD8+ T cells from PBMCs. The chain recombines TRBV3-1 with TRBJ1-2; D gene ambiguous. The sequence came from a human donor with multiple sclerosis. The CDR3 nucleotides read TGTGCCAGCAGCCAAGTCTTTTTTGATGGCTACACCTTC. Translation: CASSQVFFDGYTF.